The rows below give T cell receptor beta chains drawn from one sample of a study of vaccination and CD4 T cells after COVID-19. Antigens for these TCRs are unknown. TCRdb analysed the PCR reads with MiXCR anew, one entry per CDR3 protein. The sample lists 20,000 to 25,000 distinct CDR3 sequences; 60% were seen once. Sample: CD4+ T cells from blood, cultured in vitro, taken after SARS-CoV-2 vaccination. The receptors stem from a human donor who received a COVID-19 vaccine. The CDR3 runs from the conserved cysteine through the conserved F or W. Fields, in order: CDR3 length, clone size, D gene, V gene, J gene, CDR3 DNA, CDR3 protein. A D gene is named only where the DNA matches it firmly. Clone size is shown for a subset of rows, as once, few, many or a class of expanded clone.

CDR3 length: 14
clone size: -
D gene: TRBD1
V gene: TRBV20-1
J gene: TRBJ1-3
CDR3 DNA: TGCAGTGCTTCTCCGGGACAGTACGGAAACACCATATATTTT
CDR3 protein: CSASPGQYGNTIYF

CDR3 length: 18
clone size: few
D gene: TRBD2
V gene: TRBV30
J gene: TRBJ2-2
CDR3 DNA: TGTGCCTGGAGTCGCTTCGGGGGGGACTTCTCCAACACCGGGGAGCTGTTTTTT
CDR3 protein: CAWSRFGGDFSNTGELFF

CDR3 length: 15
clone size: -
D gene: TRBD1
V gene: TRBV2
J gene: TRBJ2-5
CDR3 DNA: TGTGCCAGCAGTCTCCGGGCAGGGGGCTCCGGGACCCAGTACTTC
CDR3 protein: CASSLRAGGSGTQYF

CDR3 length: 13
clone size: -
D gene: -
V gene: TRBV10-3
J gene: TRBJ2-7
CDR3 DNA: TGTGCCATCAGTGAAGGCTCAGCCTACGAGCAGTACTTC
CDR3 protein: CAISEGSAYEQYF

CDR3 length: 13
clone size: -
D gene: -
V gene: TRBV2
J gene: TRBJ1-2
CDR3 DNA: TGTGCCAGCAGTGGTTCCGGGGGCTATGGCTACACCTTC
CDR3 protein: CASSGSGGYGYTF

CDR3 length: 15
clone size: -
D gene: -
V gene: TRBV18
J gene: TRBJ1-5
CDR3 DNA: TGTGCCAGCTCCCCGGGCGTGGGGGTCTATCAGCCCCAGCATTTT
CDR3 protein: CASSPGVGVYQPQHF

CDR3 length: 16
clone size: few
D gene: TRBD2
V gene: TRBV24-1
J gene: TRBJ2-3
CDR3 DNA: TGTGCCACCAGTGTCCTGGGGGGGGGGAGCACAGATACGCAGTATTTT
CDR3 protein: CATSVLGGGSTDTQYF

CDR3 length: 15
clone size: few
D gene: -
V gene: TRBV6-5
J gene: TRBJ1-1
CDR3 DNA: TGTGCCAGCAGTTACCCGGGACAAGGGAGGGCTGAAGCTTTCTTT
CDR3 protein: CASSYPGQGRAEAFF

CDR3 length: 14
clone size: -
D gene: -
V gene: TRBV30
J gene: TRBJ1-1
CDR3 DNA: TGTGCCTGGAGTCCTCGGACGGCGAACACTGAAGCTTTCTTT
CDR3 protein: CAWSPRTANTEAFF

CDR3 length: 14
clone size: few
D gene: -
V gene: TRBV6-1
J gene: TRBJ1-2
CDR3 DNA: TGTGCCAGCACCCTACCGGGACCCGCGAGATTCTACACCTTC
CDR3 protein: CASTLPGPARFYTF

CDR3 length: 16
clone size: -
D gene: -
V gene: TRBV5-1
J gene: TRBJ2-7
CDR3 DNA: TGCGCCAGCAGCTTGACAGTCTTGGGCGGATCCTACGAGCAGTACTTC
CDR3 protein: CASSLTVLGGSYEQYF

CDR3 length: 10
clone size: -
D gene: -
V gene: TRBV12-3/TRBV12-4
J gene: TRBJ1-3
CDR3 DNA: TGTGCCAGCAGCCAAAACACCATATATTTT
CDR3 protein: CASSQNTIYF

CDR3 length: 15
clone size: -
D gene: -
V gene: TRBV30
J gene: TRBJ1-1
CDR3 DNA: TGTGCCTGGAGCCCACCCGGGGGGTTGGGCACTGAAGCTTTCTTT
CDR3 protein: CAWSPPGGLGTEAFF

CDR3 length: 14
clone size: -
D gene: TRBD1
V gene: TRBV7-2
J gene: TRBJ2-5
CDR3 DNA: TGTGCCAGCAGCTTATGGACAGGGGACGAGACCCAGTACTTC
CDR3 protein: CASSLWTGDETQYF

CDR3 length: 16
clone size: -
D gene: -
V gene: TRBV5-1
J gene: TRBJ1-1
CDR3 DNA: TGCGCCAGCAGCTTGATGGTTCAGGGGAGTAACACTGAAGCTTTCTTT
CDR3 protein: CASSLMVQGSNTEAFF

CDR3 length: 14
clone size: few
D gene: -
V gene: TRBV12-3/TRBV12-4
J gene: TRBJ1-5
CDR3 DNA: TGTGCCAGCAGTTCAGGTTCGGGCAATCAGCCCCAGCATTTT
CDR3 protein: CASSSGSGNQPQHF